This TCR beta chain came from a study of identical twins (dated by TCRdb to between 2015 and 2016). For the wider study: To test whether fetal clonotypes persist, the study used deep sequencing on TCR alpha and beta repertoires from monozygotic twins, unrelated adults of various ages, and cord blood. To rule out contamination, replicate twin experiments were performed at different times with different library preparation protocols. Results and caveats for the whole study, not just this receptor: Excess twin sharing in beta out-of-frame sequences was weaker because fewer shared sequences lowered the signal-to-noise ratio. Zero-insertion analyses could be partly confounded by invariant T cells such as MAIT and iNKT, though diverse VJ usage argued against such confounding for most clonotypes. Out-of-frame TCR alpha sequences shared between twins showed an excess of low generation-probability sequences compared with coincidental sharing between unrelated individuals. Because the same donors could not be followed over many years, the conclusions depended on cross-sectional statistical analysis. Fewer insertions were carried by abundant cord blood beta clonotypes, a similar but weaker trend appeared in young adult naive repertoires, and no such trend appeared in memory repertoires. Recombination models systematically underestimated out-of-frame TCR alpha sharing in monozygotic twins but agreed with sharing between unrelated individuals.

Preparation of the library involved 5' RACE. These reads were obtained on an Illumina HiSeq 2000. Template switching added a universal primer binding site, and the final cDNA carried a unique molecular identifier that allowed TCR cDNA molecules to be counted accurately. Specific primers in the conserved constant-segment region were used to synthesize first-strand cDNA for the TCR alpha and beta chains. To control for contamination, every cDNA library was double barcoded, receiving both a SMART-Mk sample barcode and Illumina barcodes. TruSeq adapter sequences, together with Illumina sample barcodes, were added in two successive PCR steps. The Illumina HiSeq platform was used with custom primers to sequence TCR alpha and beta cDNA libraries. The study's own analysis went as follows. Unique molecular identifiers were extracted from raw reads with MiGEC, and CDR3 positions were determined with MiXCR. Recombination models were inferred per individual with the repgenHMM and IGoR tools using an EM algorithm. The analysis of shared clonotypes was done with the tcR package in R, with sharing normalized by the product of cloneset sizes. Out-of-frame nonproductive sequences were analyzed to study raw recombination free of thymic and clonal selection effects. The public reads were run again by TCRdb, first through fastp at Q25 and then through MiXCR, and only productive beta chains were kept. Every CDR3 protein is listed once, alongside the most common genes and DNA of its rows. Here the V and J calls rest on TCRdb's processing, not on the authors' analysis. The sample table contains around 1.7 million distinct CDR3 sequences; only one count was recorded for more than 30% of them. The ten largest clonotypes hold about 0.3% of the sample.

V gives up 4 bases and J gives up 2 bases, and the segment between their germline ends measures 12 bases. The CDR3 numbers 15 residues from cysteine through phenylalanine. Here the CDR3 DNA is all that survives: 45 bases in frame from base 1. The germline V gene (reference sequence) supplies CDR1 PRHDT and CDR2 FYEKMQ. All donors were healthy Caucasians. This clonotype was found many times. Its recognized antigen is unknown. One base away there is no much larger clone; base qualities are not given. The TCR was taken from a newborn girl in good health. The sequenced sample consisted of cord blood. This receptor chain uses TRBV13 and TRBJ2-1; no confident D gene assignment can be made. The CDR3 region has the sequence CASSSTLETYNEQFF. The DNA sequence follows: TGTGCCAGCAGCTCAACCCTAGAGACCTACAATGAGCAGTTCTTC.